Listed here are 16 T cell receptor beta chains from one sample, sequenced in a study of cytomegalovirus exposure and HLA in healthy donors. Use of 60 Vbeta and 13 Jbeta primers characterized the PCR. Clones were sequenced by immunoSEQ multiplex PCR, and TCRdb holds only the in-frame ones, with some missing. Altogether roughly 150,000 clones are present, around 80% being singletons, with the ten largest covering 7% to 9%. Sequenced sample: PBMCs. Receptors originate from a male donor in good health and CMV-seropositive.

The V call is TRBV7-2, the J call TRBJ2-3, with D uncertain. The CDR3 extends over 14 amino acids. V was cut by 5 bases and J by 4 bases, with 13 bases left in between. Germline-derived CDR1 and CDR2 are SGHTA and FQGNSA. The CDR3 nucleotides read TGTGCCAGCAGCCCGTTTCGCGGAGCAGATACGCAGTATTTT. It encodes CASSPFRGADTQYF. Using reference TRBV7-2 and TRBJ2-3 for the parts outside the CDR3, the full variable domain is GAGVSQSPSNKVTEKGKDVELRCDPISGHTALYWYRQSLGQGLEFLIYFQGNSAPDKSGLPSDRFSAERTGGSVSTLTIQRTQQEDSAVYLCASSPFRGADTQYFGPGTRLTVL.

V gene TRBV9 combines with J gene TRBJ2-3, with 8 bases that match TRBD1. The CDR3 runs 16 residues. The germline gives CDR1 SGDLS, CDR2 YYNGEE. The V gene end was trimmed by 0 bases and the J gene end by 2 bases; junction bases not matched to a gene: 5. The CDR3 nucleotides read TGTGCCAGCAGCGTAGGGACAGGGCTATTCACAGATACGCAGTATTTT. Translated: CASSVGTGLFTDTQYF.

The chain's CDR3 is CASSQERVITGGYTF. CDR3 coding DNA: TGCGCCAGCAGCCAAGAACGGGTTATAACTGGAGGCTACACCTTC. The V and J genes are TRBV4-3 and TRBJ1-2; unclear D gene. With 0 bases removed from V and 8 bases from J, the gap between germline ends came to 16 bases. The germline V gene has CDR1 LGHNA and CDR2 YSLEER. The CDR3 has 15 residues.

The CDR3 reads CASTGQGRSGELFF. The CDR3 region has the DNA TGTGCCAGCACCGGGCAGGGTCGGTCCGGGGAGCTGTTTTTT. V and J are TRBV9 and TRBJ2-2; D is perhaps TRBD1 (5 bases). In germline, CDR1 is SGDLS, CDR2 YYNGEE. Trimming took 6 bases from V and 6 from J, leaving 15 bases between them. This CDR3 contains 14 residues.

The chain joins TRBV28 to TRBJ1-1; D perhaps matches TRBD1 (6 bases). There are 14 residues in the CDR3. CDR1 and CDR2 from the germline V gene are MDHEN and SYDVKM. The germline V and J ends were trimmed by 6 bases and 3 bases, with 14 bases remaining between them. This chain's CDR3 is CASSTVQGYTEAFF. DNA of the CDR3: TGTGCCAGCAGCACAGTTCAGGGGTACACTGAAGCTTTCTTT.

There are a few counts of this clone. The V and J genes are TRBV5-1 and TRBJ1-1, with 7 bases matching TRBD1. The CDR3 extends over 17 amino acids. Germline CDR1 SGHRS, CDR2 YFSETQ. After removal of 2 bases from V and 0 bases from J, the junction contained 10 bases not matched to a gene. The CDR3: CASSLGQASLMNTEAFF. In DNA form, the CDR3 reads TGCGCCAGCAGCTTAGGACAGGCCAGCCTCATGAACACTGAAGCTTTCTTT. Combining the CDR3 with reference TRBV5-1 and TRBJ1-1 gives the whole variable domain KAGVTQTPRYLIKTRGQQVTLSCSPISGHRSVSWYQQTPGQGLQFLFEYFSETQRNKGNFPGRFSGRQFSNSRSEMNVSTLELGDSALYLCASSLGQASLMNTEAFFGQGTRLTVV.

The chain uses TRBV5-1 and TRBJ2-5, with 7 bases fitting TRBD2. CDR1 and CDR2 from the germline V gene are SGHRS and YFSETQ. Trimming cost V 4 bases and J 10 bases; bases outside gene matches: 19. The CDR3 totals 16 residues. The CDR3 is CASSPSGAGGSRSQYF. The CDR3 nucleotides read TGCGCCAGCAGCCCAAGTGGGGCGGGCGGGAGTCGAAGCCAGTACTTC.

The J gene is TRBJ2-7, the V gene TRBV27, with D perhaps TRBD2 (5 bases). CDR3 length: 14 residues. Germline lookup yields CDR1 MNHEY and CDR2 SMNVEV (reference sequence). The V end was cut by 3 bases, the J end by 6 bases, with 15 bases between. The CDR3 loop is CASSFIVERSEQYF. The CDR3 DNA follows: TGTGCCAGCAGTTTCATCGTCGAGCGGAGCGAGCAGTACTTC.

This clone has only one observation. The V call is TRBV5-1, the J call TRBJ2-3, with a possible D match to TRBD1 (5 bases). The V end was cut by 0 bases, the J end by 2 bases, with 13 bases between. The CDR3 covers 16 residues. Germline CDR1 and CDR2: SGHRS and YFSETQ. CDR3 sequence reads: CASSLAPGSLTDTQYF. The CDR3 DNA sequence: TGCGCCAGCAGCTTGGCGCCAGGGTCCCTCACAGATACGCAGTATTTT.

The chain recombines TRBV5-1 with TRBJ1-2; no clear D gene. Trimming shortened V by 0 bases and J by 8 bases, and 11 bases separated the two germline ends. Germline loops: CDR1 SGHRS, CDR2 YFSETQ. This CDR3 region has 13 residues. The chain's CDR3 is CASSLAGTEGYTF. In DNA form, the CDR3 reads TGCGCCAGCAGCTTGGCCGGAACAGAAGGCTACACCTTC.

This chain uses TRBV7-8 with TRBJ1-1; D is uncertain. Looked up from germline, CDR1 is SGHVS and CDR2 is FQNEAQ. The V end was cut by 5 bases, the J end by 0 bases, with 10 bases between. This CDR3 is 14 amino acids long. The CDR3 here is CASSPGGLNTEAFF. The CDR3 nucleotides read TGTGCCAGCAGCCCAGGAGGACTGAACACTGAAGCTTTCTTT.

The V and J genes are TRBV7-2 and TRBJ2-7; possible D gene TRBD1, 5 bases. V was trimmed by 1 base and J by 3 bases, leaving 13 bases between them. CDR1 is SGHTA and CDR2 is FQGNSA in the germline V gene. This CDR3 comprises 15 residues. CDR3: CASSLGPGSVYEQYF. The CDR3 nucleotides read TGTGCCAGCAGCTTAGGTCCAGGGTCGGTCTACGAGCAGTACTTC.

This sequence joins TRBV5-1 and TRBJ2-7; 9 bases fit TRBD1. V dropped 3 bases and J dropped 4; count of bases not matched to a gene: 11. The CDR3 contains 16 residues. Germline CDR1 SGHRS, CDR2 YFSETQ. This CDR3 reads CASSSALQGAGYEQYF. The CDR3 DNA reads TGCGCCAGCAGCTCGGCCCTACAGGGGGCTGGGTACGAGCAGTACTTC. The full variable domain, rest sourced from reference TRBV5-1 and TRBJ2-7, is KAGVTQTPRYLIKTRGQQVTLSCSPISGHRSVSWYQQTPGQGLQFLFEYFSETQRNKGNFPGRFSGRQFSNSRSEMNVSTLELGDSALYLCASSSALQGAGYEQYFGPGTRLTVT.

The chain carries TRBV9 and TRBJ2-1, with 8 bases fitting TRBD2. Trimming removed 7 bases from V and 4 bases from J; junction bases left unmatched: 13. The germline V gene encodes CDR1 SGDLS and CDR2 YYNGEE. The CDR3 sequence is 16 residues long. This CDR3 is CASRREGSGFYNEQFF. CDR3 bases: TGTGCCAGCCGCCGGGAGGGTAGCGGCTTTTACAATGAGCAGTTCTTC.

The chain carries TRBV4-3 and TRBJ2-2; D ambiguous. Germline values: CDR1 LGHNA, CDR2 YSLEER. The CDR3 covers 15 residues. V dropped 0 bases and J dropped 1 base, with 6 bases sitting between them. The CDR3 nucleotides are TGCGCCAGCAGCCAAGATAGCAGGAACACCGGGGAGCTGTTTTTT. Translated: CASSQDSRNTGELFF.

This clone was picked up a small number of times. The chain is built from TRBV5-5 and TRBJ1-1; D unresolved. Trimming removed 2 bases from V and 2 bases from J, with 13 bases in between. CDR3 length equals 15 residues. The germline V gene has CDR1 SGHKS and CDR2 YYEKEE (reference sequence). CDR3 in amino acids: CASSFLLVPNTEAFF. Written as DNA, the CDR3 is TGTGCCAGCAGCTTCCTACTCGTTCCTAACACTGAAGCTTTCTTT.